The next 13 T cell receptor beta chains were all read from a single sample in a study of blood T cell repertoires in COVID-19. Some clones are missing from TCRdb's copy, which holds only in-frame ones; the method was immunoSEQ multiplex PCR. The data show 280,000 or so clones, 85% seen once. The sample consisted of PBMCs or T cells enriched from blood (not recorded which). The receptor source for this set is a woman aged 50 to 65 who had recovered from COVID-19.

The J gene is TRBJ1-1, the V gene TRBV28; TRBD1 agrees at 12 bases. V lost 6 bases, J lost 1 base, and 9 bases stayed unmatched. The CDR3 consists of 17 residues. Germline V lookup: CDR1 MDHEN, CDR2 SYDVKM. CDR3 coding DNA: TGTGCCAGCAGCACTCCGGGACAGGGGGCAAGGAACACTGAAGCTTTCTTT. Translated: CASSTPGQGARNTEAFF. Supplemented by reference TRBV28 and TRBJ1-1, the full variable domain reads DVKVTQSSRYLVKRTGEKVFLECVQDMDHENMFWYRQDPGLGLRLIYFSYDVKMKEKGDIPEGYSVSREKKERFSLILESASTNQTSMYLCASSTPGQGARNTEAFFGQGTRLTVV.

Only a few counts were recorded for this clone. The V call is TRBV27, the J call TRBJ1-5; the D gene is possibly TRBD1 (5 bases). This CDR3 region has 15 residues. CDR1 and CDR2 from the germline V gene are MNHEY and SMNVEV (reference sequence). V shed 6 bases and J shed 2 bases, with 14 bases lying between them. The CDR3 is CASRNSGVGNQPQHF. The CDR3 DNA reads as TGTGCCAGCAGAAATTCGGGGGTCGGCAATCAGCCCCAGCATTTT.

J is TRBJ1-5 and V is TRBV7-9, with D possibly TRBD1 on 6 matching bases. The V gene's germline CDR1 is SEHNR and CDR2 FQNEAQ (reference sequence). The CDR3 loop spans 15 amino acids. V lost 5 bases to trimming and J lost 3 bases, with 14 bases between them. This CDR3 is CASSLGDTFNQPQHF. The CDR3 coding sequence is TGTGCCAGCAGCCTGGGGGACACGTTCAATCAGCCCCAGCATTTT.

The chain carries TRBV19 and TRBJ2-4, with 7 bases aligning to TRBD1. This CDR3 comprises 16 residues. Germline loops: CDR1 LNHDA, CDR2 SQIVND (reference sequence). The V and J ends lost 4 bases and 0 bases, in that order; junction bases with no gene match: 6. The CDR3 nucleotides are TGTGCCAGTAGTACTACAGGGGCTAGAGCCAAAAACATTCAGTACTTC. This sequence encodes CASSTTGARAKNIQYF.

The CDR3 is CASSSGHYNSPLHF. In nucleotides, the CDR3 is TGTGCCAGCAGCTCCGGACATTATAATTCACCCCTCCACTTT. V usage is TRBV7-2 and J usage is TRBJ1-6, with D tentatively TRBD1 (5 bases). Germline CDR1 SGHTA, CDR2 FQGNSA. The CDR3 spans 14 residues. Trimming left V 4 bases short and J 4 bases short, with 8 bases between.

The rearrangement joins TRBV18 to TRBJ2-7; 10 bases fit TRBD1. The CDR3 totals 16 residues. Trimming removed 6 bases from V and 3 bases from J; junction bases left unmatched: 11. CDR1 is KGHSH, CDR2 LQKENI, per germline. The CDR3 DNA follows: TGTGCCAGCTCGCCCAAAGGACAGGGGGTGAACTACGAGCAGTACTTC. Encoded protein: CASSPKGQGVNYEQYF.

CDR3 DNA sequence: TGTGCCAGCAGCCCGGACAGGGCGACAGCTAACTATGGCTACACCTTC. This sequence encodes CASSPDRATANYGYTF. This chain links TRBV11-2 with TRBJ1-2; 8 positions match TRBD1. CDR3 length: 16 amino acids. After removal of 5 bases from V and 0 bases from J, the junction contained 8 bases not matched to a gene. CDR1 and CDR2 from the germline V gene are SGHAT and FQNNGV.

This clone has a single count. The identical CDR3 is also encoded by other nucleotide sequences in the sample. This chain uses TRBV19 with TRBJ1-2, with 8 nucleotides matching TRBD1. V trimming: 4 bases; J trimming: 4 bases; junction bases outside the gene matches: 5. Germline assignment: CDR1 LNHDA and CDR2 SQIVND (reference sequence). This CDR3 is built from 14 residues. CDR3 sequence: CASSTDRGGYGYTF. As DNA, the CDR3 is TGTGCCAGTAGTACAGACAGGGGTGGCTATGGCTACACCTTC.

This chain links TRBV5-4 with TRBJ2-3; no definite D call. Germline values: CDR1 SGHNT, CDR2 YYREEE (reference sequence). V was trimmed by 4 bases and J by 6 bases, leaving 12 bases between them. The CDR3 extends over 13 amino acids. This CDR3 is CASSRRFQDTQYF. Here the CDR3 DNA reads TGTGCCAGCAGCCGTCGATTCCAGGATACGCAGTATTTT.

This sequence joins TRBV4-1 and TRBJ2-1, with 9 bases fitting TRBD2. The V gene end was trimmed by 4 bases and the J gene end by 0 bases; junction bases not matched to a gene: 10. The CDR3 has 18 residues. Germline V gives CDR1 MGHRA, CDR2 YSYEKL. CDR3 sequence (DNA): TGCGCCAGCAGCCCCCGCGGTGGGCGGGGGGGCTCCTACAATGAGCAGTTCTTC. Protein sequence: CASSPRGGRGGSYNEQFF.

The rearrangement links TRBV7-6 to TRBJ2-5; 10 positions agree with TRBD2. Trimming removed 3 bases from V and 4 bases from J; junction bases left unmatched: 5. This CDR3 has 15 amino acids. Germline V lookup: CDR1 SGHVS, CDR2 FNYEAQ. CDR3 sequence (DNA): TGTGCCAGCAGCTTCTCTAGCGGGAGAGGAGAGACCCAGTACTTC. It translates to CASSFSSGRGETQYF. The full variable domain, rest sourced from reference TRBV7-6 and TRBJ2-5, is GAGVSQSPRYKVTKRGQDVALRCDPISGHVSLYWYRQALGQGPEFLTYFNYEAQQDKSGLPNDRFSAERPEGSISTLTIQRTEQRDSAMYRCASSFSSGRGETQYFGPGTRLLVL.

The genes are TRBV7-9 and TRBJ1-1; D is perhaps TRBD1 (6 bases). CDR3 length equals 14 residues. V gave up 5 bases and J gave up 0 bases, with 10 bases separating them. The germline gives CDR1 SEHNR, CDR2 FQNEAQ (reference sequence). In DNA form, the CDR3 reads TGTGCCAGCAGCCCCAACAGGGTGAACACTGAAGCTTTCTTT. This codes for CASSPNRVNTEAFF.

This rearrangement joins TRBV18 to TRBJ1-2, with 7 positions matching TRBD1. CDR1 and CDR2 from the germline V gene are KGHSH and LQKENI. The length of the CDR3 is 15 residues. J gave up 1 base and V 3 bases, and 5 bases lay outside the gene matches. The CDR3 loop reads CASSPSGQINYGYTF. DNA for the CDR3: TGTGCCAGCTCACCCTCGGGACAGATTAACTATGGCTACACCTTC.